This paragraph reports one T cell receptor beta chain. Its target is unknown. This entry is derived from a study of CXCR3-negative and CXCR3-positive naive CD8 T cells. UMI-labeled 5' RACE yielded the TRB cDNA libraries. From the 5' RACE reads, TCRdb lists one entry per CDR3 protein and no DNA. The sample yields about 57,000 distinct CDR3 sequences, of which the top ten take up 23%. General study results and limits: Similar TRBV-TRBJ gene usage was seen in naive CXCR3-negative and CXCR3-positive cells, but not in memory cells.

The V gene's germline CDR1 is SQVTM and CDR2 ANQGSEA. The CDR3 loop spans 13 amino acids. The origin of this receptor is a human donor in good health. Some clones in this sample may be carry-over from other donors' samples. Specimen: memory CD8+ T cells from blood. This chain uses TRBV29-1 with TRBJ2-7; the D call of TRBD1 rests on TCRdb alone, since no DNA is present to check it. This chain's CDR3 is CSVDSGTGWEQYF.